This T cell receptor beta chain originates from a study of T cell changes during pregnancy in multiple sclerosis. Measured with immunoSEQ multiplex PCR; TCRdb has only the in-frame clones, and not every one. The table has more than 40,000 clones, under 90% seen once. Germline V gene lookup returns CDR1 SQVTM and CDR2 ANQGSEA. The CDR3 length is 13 residues. The V end was cut by 5 bases, the J end by 0 bases, with 10 bases between. The sequence was collected from a female donor in good health, enrolled as a control in a pregnancy study. The specimen was peripheral blood, collected in the first trimester of pregnancy. The V gene is TRBV29-1, the J gene TRBJ1-2; TRBD1 might be the D (6 bases). The CDR3 nucleotides read TGCAGCGTTACAGGGTCGGCTAACTATGGCTACACCTTC. Amino acids: CSVTGSANYGYTF. Full variable domain (missing parts from reference TRBV29-1 and TRBJ1-2): SAVISQKPSRDICQRGTSLTIQCQVDSQVTMMFWYRQQPGQSLTLIATANQGSEATYESGFVIDKFPISRPNLTFSTLTVSNMSPEDSSIYLCSVTGSANYGYTFGSGTRLTVV.